This T cell receptor beta chain was identified during a study of T cells in Graves' hyperthyroidism and ophthalmopathy. The CDR3 totals 11 residues. V shed 2 bases and J shed 10 bases, with 7 bases lying between them. Germline V CDR1 and CDR2: MNHEY, SVGEGT. Amplification targeted TCR beta CDR3 regions from RNA transcripts. The TCR CDR3 first-round RT-PCR relied on the HTBI primer set. TCRdb re-called the multiplex PCR reads with MiXCR, one entry per CDR3 protein. The table has approximately 220,000 distinct CDR3 sequences, about 18% seen once. Material for sequencing was blood. The receptor comes from a man in his forties or fifties with Graves' hyperthyroidism. The V call is TRBV6-2 or TRBV6-3, the J call TRBJ2-3; D not certain. Here the CDR3 reads CASSYSSAQYF. DNA for the CDR3: TGTGCCAGCAGTTACAGCAGCGCGCAGTATTTT.